The source of this T cell receptor beta chain is a study of CD8+ T cells in alopecia areata. Whole-study results and caveats: Normal scalp had lower clonality than lesional scalp, with alopecia totalis/universalis lesions showing this most strongly.

Peripheral blood and lesional scalp punch biopsies came from alopecia areata patients. Remarks on this clone: Its antigen remains unknown.

Per the germline V gene, CDR1 is SGDLS and CDR2 is YYNGEE. V was clipped by 9 bases and J by 2 bases, with 7 bases between them. This CDR3 comprises 11 residues. cDNA reverse transcribed from extracted RNA served as the sequencing template. Assay: immunoSEQ multiplex PCR; the TCRdb copy retains only in-frame clones and omits some. Of more than 90,000 clones listed, roughly two fifths are singletons. Sample: CD4+ T cells sorted from blood. The source of this sequence is a human donor with alopecia areata. The chain links TRBV9 to TRBJ2-3; D gene unclear. The CDR3 reads CAIRDTDTQYF. CDR3 DNA sequence: TGTGCCATCCGCGACACAGATACGCAGTATTTT.